The clone carrying this T cell receptor beta chain showed up just a few times. Losses at the gene ends were 5 bases for V and 4 bases for J; bases not matched to a gene: 7. The CDR3 has 14 residues. Germline loops: CDR1 LNHDA, CDR2 SQIVND (reference sequence). As for time point: persistent/refractory GD, antithyroid drugs over 5 years with positive TRAb. Researchers made the TCR library from RNA that was extracted from PBMCs. The data stem from a study of regulatory T cells in long-lasting Graves disease. Researchers made TCR beta libraries by using iRepertoire HTBI primers and running Arm-PCR on CDR3 regions. Each CDR3 protein gets one entry after TCRdb re-called the multiplex PCR reads with MiXCR. The table has more than 300,000 distinct CDR3 sequences, about 23% seen once.

The V and J genes are TRBV19 and TRBJ2-5; 7 nucleotides align to TRBD1. The TCR originated in a woman in her 40s with Graves disease. The starting material was peripheral blood mononuclear cells (PBMCs), obtained when the disease was refractory, from a patient treated with antithyroid drugs. The CDR3 is CASSPRGRGETQYF. The CDR3 nucleotides are TGTGCCAGTAGTCCGAGGGGGCGCGGAGAGACCCAGTACTTC.